This section outlines one TCR beta chain sequence together with its context. Antigen specificity is unknown. Produced via immunoSEQ multiplex PCR; TCRdb's table is partial and in-frame only. The table records about 47,000 clones, roughly 93% of them present only once. The sample is drawn from a study of PD-1 blockade in classical Hodgkin lymphoma. This sample's time point: newly diagnosed, previously untreated cHL patient sample. Comparison PBMCs came from previously untreated, newly diagnosed classical Hodgkin lymphoma patients. Findings and limits, study-wide: A reduction in baseline TCR diversity was reportedly seen in newly diagnosed patients relative to healthy donors.

The sequence came from a human donor with classical Hodgkin lymphoma. Specimen: peripheral blood mononuclear cells (PBMCs).

The CDR3 nucleotides are TGTGCCAGCAGCTTGATTGACAGGGTAAACTATGGCTACACCTTC. Its protein is CASSLIDRVNYGYTF. The chain carries TRBV5-6 and TRBJ1-2; 7 bases fit TRBD1. The J segment lost 2 bases and the V segment lost 1 base, leaving 5 bases of the junction unmatched. CDR1 and CDR2 from the germline V gene are SGHDT and YYEEEE. The CDR3 is 15 amino acids.